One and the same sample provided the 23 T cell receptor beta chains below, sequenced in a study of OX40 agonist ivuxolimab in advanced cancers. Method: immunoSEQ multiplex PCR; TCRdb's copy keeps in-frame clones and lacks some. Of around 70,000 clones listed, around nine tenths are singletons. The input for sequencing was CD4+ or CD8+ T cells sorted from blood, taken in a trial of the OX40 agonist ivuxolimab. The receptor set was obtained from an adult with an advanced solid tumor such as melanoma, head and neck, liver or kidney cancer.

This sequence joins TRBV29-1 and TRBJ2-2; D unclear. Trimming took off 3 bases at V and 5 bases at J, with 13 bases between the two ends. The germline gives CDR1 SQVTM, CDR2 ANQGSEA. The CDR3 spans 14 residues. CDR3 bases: TGCAGCGTTGATTTCTCAGTCAATACCGGGGAGCTGTTTTTT. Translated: CSVDFSVNTGELFF.

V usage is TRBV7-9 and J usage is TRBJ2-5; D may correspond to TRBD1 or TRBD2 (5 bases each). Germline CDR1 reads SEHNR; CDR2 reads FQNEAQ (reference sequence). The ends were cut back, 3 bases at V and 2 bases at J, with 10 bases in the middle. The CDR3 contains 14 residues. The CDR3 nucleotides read TGTGCCAGCAGCTTTGGGTGGGGGCAAGAGACCCAGTACTTC. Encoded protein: CASSFGWGQETQYF.

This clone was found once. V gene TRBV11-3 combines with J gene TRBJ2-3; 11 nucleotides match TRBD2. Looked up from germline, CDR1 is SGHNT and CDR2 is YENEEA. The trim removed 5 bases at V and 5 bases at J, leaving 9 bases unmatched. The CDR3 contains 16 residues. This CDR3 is CASSTTLAGGRDTQYF. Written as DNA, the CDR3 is TGTGCCAGCAGCACTACCCTAGCGGGGGGACGAGATACGCAGTATTTT. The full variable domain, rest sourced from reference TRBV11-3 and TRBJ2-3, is EAGVVQSPRYKIIEKKQPVAFWCNPISGHNTLYWYLQNLGQGPELLIRYENEEAVDDSQLPKDRFSAERLKGVDSTLKIQPAELGDSAVYLCASSTTLAGGRDTQYFGPGTRLTVL.

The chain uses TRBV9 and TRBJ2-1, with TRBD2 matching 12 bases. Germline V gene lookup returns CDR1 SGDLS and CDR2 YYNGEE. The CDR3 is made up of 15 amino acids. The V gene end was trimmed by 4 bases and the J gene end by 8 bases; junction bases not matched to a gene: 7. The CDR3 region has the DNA TGTGCCAGCAGCATGACTAGCGGGAGTGCGTATGAGCAGTTCTTC. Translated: CASSMTSGSAYEQFF.

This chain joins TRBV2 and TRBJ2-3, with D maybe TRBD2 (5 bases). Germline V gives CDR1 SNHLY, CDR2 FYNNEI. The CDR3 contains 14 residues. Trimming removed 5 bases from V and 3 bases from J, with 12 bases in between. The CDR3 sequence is CASSPQLGTDTQYF. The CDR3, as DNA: TGTGCCAGCAGTCCTCAACTAGGAACAGATACGCAGTATTTT.

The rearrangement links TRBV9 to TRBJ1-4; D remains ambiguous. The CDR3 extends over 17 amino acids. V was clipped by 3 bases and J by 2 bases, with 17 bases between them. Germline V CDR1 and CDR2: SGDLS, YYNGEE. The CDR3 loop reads CASSAVPESLTNEKLFF. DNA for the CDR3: TGTGCCAGCAGCGCCGTCCCCGAAAGTCTCACTAATGAAAAACTGTTTTTT.

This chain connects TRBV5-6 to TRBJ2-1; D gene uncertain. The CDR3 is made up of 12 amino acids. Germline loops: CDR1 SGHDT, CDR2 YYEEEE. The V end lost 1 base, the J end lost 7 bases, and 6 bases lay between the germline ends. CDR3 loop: CASSLSRNEQFF. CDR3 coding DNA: TGTGCCAGCAGCTTGTCTCGAAATGAGCAGTTCTTC.

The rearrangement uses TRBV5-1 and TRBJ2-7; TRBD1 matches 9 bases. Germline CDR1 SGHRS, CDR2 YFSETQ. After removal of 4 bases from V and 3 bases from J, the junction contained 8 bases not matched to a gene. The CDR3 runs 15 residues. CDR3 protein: CASSVGTGIGYEQYF. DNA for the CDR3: TGCGCCAGCAGCGTTGGGACAGGGATAGGCTACGAGCAGTACTTC.

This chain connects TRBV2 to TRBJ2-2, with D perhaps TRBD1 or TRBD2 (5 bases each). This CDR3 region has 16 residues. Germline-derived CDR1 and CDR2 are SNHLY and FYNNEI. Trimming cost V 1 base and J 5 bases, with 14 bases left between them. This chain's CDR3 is CASSEEGYPGTGELFF. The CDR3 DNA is TGTGCCAGCAGTGAAGAGGGGTACCCGGGGACCGGGGAGCTGTTTTTT.

CDR3 region: CASSLIRGNEQFF. The CDR3 DNA reads TGTGCCAGCAGCTTAATCAGGGGGAATGAGCAGTTCTTC. The chain couples TRBV13 to TRBJ2-1, with 7 bases matching TRBD1. J gave up 7 bases and V 2 bases, and 2 bases lay outside the gene matches. Germline values: CDR1 PRHDT, CDR2 FYEKMQ (reference sequence). The CDR3 runs 13 residues.

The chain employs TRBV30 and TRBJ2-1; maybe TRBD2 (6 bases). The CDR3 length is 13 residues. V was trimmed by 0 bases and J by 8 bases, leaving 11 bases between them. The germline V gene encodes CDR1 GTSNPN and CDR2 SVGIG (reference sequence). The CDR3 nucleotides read TGTGCCTGGAGTGTGAAACTAGCTGATGAGCAGTTCTTC. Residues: CAWSVKLADEQFF. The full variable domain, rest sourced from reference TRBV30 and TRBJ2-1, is SQTIHQWPATLVQPVGSPLSLECTVEGTSNPNLYWYRQAAGRGLQLLFYSVGIGQISSEVPQNLSASRPQDRQFILSSKKLLLSDSGFYLCAWSVKLADEQFFGPGTRLTVL.

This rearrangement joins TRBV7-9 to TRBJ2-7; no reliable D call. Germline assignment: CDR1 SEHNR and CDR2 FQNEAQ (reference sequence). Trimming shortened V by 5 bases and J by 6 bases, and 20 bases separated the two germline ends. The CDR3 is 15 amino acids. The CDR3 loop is CASSHSAEMGSEQYF. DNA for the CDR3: TGTGCCAGCAGCCATTCGGCCGAGATGGGGTCCGAGCAGTACTTC.

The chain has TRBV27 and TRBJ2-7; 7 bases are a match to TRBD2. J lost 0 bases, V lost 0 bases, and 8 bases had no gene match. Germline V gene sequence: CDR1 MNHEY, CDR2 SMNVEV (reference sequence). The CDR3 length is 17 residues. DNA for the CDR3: TGTGCCAGCAGTTTATCGGGGCTAGCGGCGTCCTCCTACGAGCAGTACTTC. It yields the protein CASSLSGLAASSYEQYF.

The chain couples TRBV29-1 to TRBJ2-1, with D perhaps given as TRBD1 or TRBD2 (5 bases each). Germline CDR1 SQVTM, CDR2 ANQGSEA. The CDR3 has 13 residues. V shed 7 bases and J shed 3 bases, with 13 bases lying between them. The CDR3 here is CSARDGDYNEQFF. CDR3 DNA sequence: TGCAGCGCCCGGGACGGAGACTACAATGAGCAGTTCTTC.

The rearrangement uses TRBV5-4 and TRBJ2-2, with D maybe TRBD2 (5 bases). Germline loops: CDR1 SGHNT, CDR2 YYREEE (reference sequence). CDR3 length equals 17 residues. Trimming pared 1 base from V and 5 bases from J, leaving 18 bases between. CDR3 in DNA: TGTGCCAGCAGCTTGAGGTTGGGCGGGTTATTAACCGGGGAGCTGTTTTTT. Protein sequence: CASSLRLGGLLTGELFF.

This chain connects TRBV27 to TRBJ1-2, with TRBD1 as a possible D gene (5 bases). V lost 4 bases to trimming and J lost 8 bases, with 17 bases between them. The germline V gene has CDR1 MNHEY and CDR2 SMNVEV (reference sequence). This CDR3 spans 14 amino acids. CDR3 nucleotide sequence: TGTGCCAGCAGTTCACCCCGGGACCTGGGGGGCTACACCTTC. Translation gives CASSSPRDLGGYTF.

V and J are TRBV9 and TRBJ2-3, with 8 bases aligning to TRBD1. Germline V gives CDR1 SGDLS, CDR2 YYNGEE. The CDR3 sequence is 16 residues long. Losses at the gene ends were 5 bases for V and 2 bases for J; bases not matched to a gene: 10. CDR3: CASSAGTGDFTDTQYF. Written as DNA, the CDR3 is TGTGCCAGCAGTGCTGGGACAGGAGATTTCACAGATACGCAGTATTTT.

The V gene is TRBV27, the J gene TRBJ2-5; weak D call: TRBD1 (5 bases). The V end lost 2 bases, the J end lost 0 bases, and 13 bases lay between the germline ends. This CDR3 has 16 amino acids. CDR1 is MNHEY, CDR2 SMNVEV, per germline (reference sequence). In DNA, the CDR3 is TGTGCCAGCAGTTTAACCACGACAGTGTACCAAGAGACCCAGTACTTC. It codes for CASSLTTTVYQETQYF.

As DNA, the CDR3 is TGTGCCAGCAGCTTGTACGCAGGGGCCCCCTATGGCTACACCTTC. This sequence encodes CASSLYAGAPYGYTF. The rearrangement joins TRBV5-6 to TRBJ1-2; D is perhaps TRBD1 (6 bases). Germline V gene data show CDR1 as SGHDT and CDR2 as YYEEEE. This CDR3 has 15 amino acids. The V end lost 1 base, the J end lost 4 bases, and 14 bases lay between the germline ends.

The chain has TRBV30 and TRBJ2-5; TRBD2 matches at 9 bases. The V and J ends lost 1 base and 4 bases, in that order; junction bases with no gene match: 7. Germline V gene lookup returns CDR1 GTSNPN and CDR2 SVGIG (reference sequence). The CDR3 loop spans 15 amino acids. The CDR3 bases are TGTGCCTGGAGTGAGGGGCTAGCGGGGAGAGAGACCCAGTACTTC. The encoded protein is CAWSEGLAGRETQYF.

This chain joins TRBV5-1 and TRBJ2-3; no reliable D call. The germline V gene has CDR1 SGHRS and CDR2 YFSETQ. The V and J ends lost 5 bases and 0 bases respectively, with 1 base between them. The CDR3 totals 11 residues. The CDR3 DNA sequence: TGCGCCAGCAGGAGCACAGATACGCAGTATTTT. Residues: CASRSTDTQYF.

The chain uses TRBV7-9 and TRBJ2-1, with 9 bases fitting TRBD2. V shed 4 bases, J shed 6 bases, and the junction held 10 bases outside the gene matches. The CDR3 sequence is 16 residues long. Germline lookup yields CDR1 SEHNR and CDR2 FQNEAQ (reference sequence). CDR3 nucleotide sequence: TGTGCCAGCAGCTCATCTTGGCGGGAGGGGATCAATGAGCAGTTCTTC. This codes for CASSSSWREGINEQFF.

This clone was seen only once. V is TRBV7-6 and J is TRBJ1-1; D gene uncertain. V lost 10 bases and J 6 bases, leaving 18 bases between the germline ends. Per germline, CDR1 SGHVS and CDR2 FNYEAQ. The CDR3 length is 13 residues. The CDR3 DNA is TGTGCCACCACTCTCGAGGTTTCGGCTGAAGCTTTCTTT. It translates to CATTLEVSAEAFF.